The present T cell receptor beta chain was sequenced within a study of vaccination and CD4 T cells after COVID-19. For the study at large: The study enrolled six male and four female convalescents, two of whom were Hispanic. Study outcomes and limitations: Of the reactive clones in convalescent patients, a median roughly 90% showed up only post-vaccination.

Treatment described: approximately nine-day PBMC culture with coronavirus spike peptide pools or control peptides (ViraFEST assay). Each well received two million PBMCs, cultured with about 11 IU/ml IL-2 and approximately 10 ug/ml peptide pools. Per germline, CDR1 KGHDR and CDR2 SFDVKD. This CDR3 is 16 amino acids long. V lost 5 bases to trimming and J lost 5 bases; unmatched junction nucleotides: 13. In regard to this clonotype: Its cognate antigen is unknown.

An Oncomine TCR Beta short-read assay was used to sequence the DNA from cultured CD4+ T cells. TCRdb redid the calling of the PCR reads with MiXCR, one entry per CDR3 protein. The sample has about 21,000 distinct CDR3 sequences, 70% seen once. The genes are TRBV24-1 and TRBJ2-5, with 7 bases identical to TRBD1. Specimen: CD4+ T cells from blood, cultured in vitro. The sequence derives from a human donor who had recovered from COVID-19. Here the CDR3 DNA reads TGTGCCACCAGTGGAAATTTTTTGGGGGACAGTGAGACCCAGTACTTC. Translating it yields CATSGNFLGDSETQYF.